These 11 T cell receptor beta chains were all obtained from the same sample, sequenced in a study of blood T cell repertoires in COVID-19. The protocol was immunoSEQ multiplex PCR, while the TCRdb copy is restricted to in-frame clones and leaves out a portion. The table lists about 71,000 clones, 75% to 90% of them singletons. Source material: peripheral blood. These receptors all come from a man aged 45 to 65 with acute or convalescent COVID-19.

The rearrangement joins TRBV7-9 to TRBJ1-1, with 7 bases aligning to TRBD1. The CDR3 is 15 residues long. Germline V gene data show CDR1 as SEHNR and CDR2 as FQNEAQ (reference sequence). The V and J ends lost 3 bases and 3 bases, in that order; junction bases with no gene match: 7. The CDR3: CASSFAPGQHTEAFF. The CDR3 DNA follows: TGTGCCAGCAGCTTCGCGCCGGGACAGCACACTGAAGCTTTCTTT.

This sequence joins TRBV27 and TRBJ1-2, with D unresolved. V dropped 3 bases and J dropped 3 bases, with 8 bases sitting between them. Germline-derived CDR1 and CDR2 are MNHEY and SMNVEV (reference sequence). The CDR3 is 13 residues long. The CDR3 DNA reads TGTGCCAGCAGTTTGGGAGGGTACTATGGCTACACCTTC. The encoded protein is CASSLGGYYGYTF.

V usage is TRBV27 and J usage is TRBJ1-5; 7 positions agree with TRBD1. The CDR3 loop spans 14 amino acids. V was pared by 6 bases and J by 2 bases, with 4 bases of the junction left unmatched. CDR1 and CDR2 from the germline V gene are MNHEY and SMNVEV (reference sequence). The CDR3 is CASRRQGGNQPQHF. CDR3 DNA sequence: TGTGCCAGCAGAAGACAGGGCGGCAATCAGCCCCAGCATTTT.

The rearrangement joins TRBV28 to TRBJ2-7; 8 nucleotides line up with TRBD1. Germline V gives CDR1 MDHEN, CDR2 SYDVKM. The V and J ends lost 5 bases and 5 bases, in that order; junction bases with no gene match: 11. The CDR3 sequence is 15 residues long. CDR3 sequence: CASSTTQGAQDEQYF. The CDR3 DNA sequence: TGTGCCAGCAGTACCACTCAGGGGGCGCAGGACGAGCAGTACTTC.

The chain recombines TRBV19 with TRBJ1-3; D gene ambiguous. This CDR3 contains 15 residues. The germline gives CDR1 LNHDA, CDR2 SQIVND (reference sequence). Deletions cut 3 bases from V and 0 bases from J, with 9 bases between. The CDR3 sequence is CASSMRVSSGNTIYF. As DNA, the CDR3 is TGTGCCAGTAGTATGCGGGTCAGCTCTGGAAACACCATATATTTT.

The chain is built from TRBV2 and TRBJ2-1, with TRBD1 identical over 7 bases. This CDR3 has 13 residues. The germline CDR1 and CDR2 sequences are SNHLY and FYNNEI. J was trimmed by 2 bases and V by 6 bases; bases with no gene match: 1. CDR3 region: CASSQGAYNEQFF. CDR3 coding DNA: TGTGCCAGCAGCCAGGGGGCCTACAATGAGCAGTTCTTC. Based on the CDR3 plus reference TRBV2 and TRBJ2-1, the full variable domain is EPEVTQTPSHQVTQMGQEVILRCVPISNHLYFYWYRQILGQKVEFLVSFYNNEISEKSEIFDDQFSVERPDGSNFTLKIRSTKLEDSAMYFCASSQGAYNEQFFGPGTRLTVL.

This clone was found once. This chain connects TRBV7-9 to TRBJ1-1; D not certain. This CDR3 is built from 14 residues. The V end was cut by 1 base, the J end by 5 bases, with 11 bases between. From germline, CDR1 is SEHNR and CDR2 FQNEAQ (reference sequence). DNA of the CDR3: TGTGCCAGCAGCTTAGGCGGAGTGAGAACTGAAGCTTTCTTT. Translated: CASSLGGVRTEAFF. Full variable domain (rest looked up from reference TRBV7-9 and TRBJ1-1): DTGVSQNPRHKITKRGQNVTFRCDPISEHNRLYWYRQTLGQGPEFLTYFQNEAQLEKSRLLSDRFSAERPKGSFSTLEIQRTEQGDSAMYLCASSLGGVRTEAFFGQGTRLTVV.

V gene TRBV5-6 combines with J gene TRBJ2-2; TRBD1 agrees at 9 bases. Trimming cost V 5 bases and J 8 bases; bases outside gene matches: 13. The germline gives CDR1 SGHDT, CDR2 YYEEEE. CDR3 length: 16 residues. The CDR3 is CASRRTGTGLSGELFF. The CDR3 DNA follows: TGTGCCAGCAGGCGCACCGGGACAGGGTTAAGTGGGGAGCTGTTTTTT.

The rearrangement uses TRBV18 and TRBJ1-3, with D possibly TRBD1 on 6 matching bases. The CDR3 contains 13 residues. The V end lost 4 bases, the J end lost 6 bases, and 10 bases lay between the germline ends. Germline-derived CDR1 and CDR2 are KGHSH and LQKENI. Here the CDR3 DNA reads TGTGCCAGCTCACTAGGACAGCCAAACACCATATATTTT. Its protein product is CASSLGQPNTIYF.

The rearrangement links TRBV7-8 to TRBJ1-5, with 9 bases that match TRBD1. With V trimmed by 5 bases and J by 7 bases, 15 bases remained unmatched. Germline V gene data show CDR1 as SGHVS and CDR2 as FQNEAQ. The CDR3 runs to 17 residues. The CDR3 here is CASSPGRQGGVNQPQHF. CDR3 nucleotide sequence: TGTGCCAGCAGCCCAGGTAGACAGGGGGGTGTTAACCAGCCCCAGCATTTT.

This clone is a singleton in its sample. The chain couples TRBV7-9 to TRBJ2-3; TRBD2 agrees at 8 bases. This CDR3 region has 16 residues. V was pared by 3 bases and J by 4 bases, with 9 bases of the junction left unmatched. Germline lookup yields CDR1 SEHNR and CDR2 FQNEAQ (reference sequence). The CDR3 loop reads CASSLGGLVGADTQYF. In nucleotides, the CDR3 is TGTGCCAGCAGCTTGGGGGGACTAGTAGGCGCAGATACGCAGTATTTT.